The entry below describes one T cell receptor (beta chain). Antigen specificity is unknown. The sample belongs to a study of T-cell memory formation after mild COVID-19. The V end lost 3 bases, the J end lost 10 bases, and 7 bases lay between the germline ends. Germline CDR1 MNHNS, CDR2 SASEGT. The CDR3 is 11 amino acids. TCRdb itself ran the 5' RACE reads through MiXCR, one entry per CDR3 protein. The sample carries around 320,000 distinct CDR3 sequences, roughly an eighth recorded once. General observations from the study: In pre-infection memory, a portion of responding clones appeared, which suggested that cross-reactive memory joined.

The sequenced sample consisted of PBMCs or a T cell subset sorted from them (not recorded which). The chain recombines TRBV6-1 with TRBJ2-1; D is unclear. The sequence derives from a man younger than 30 who had mild COVID-19 (a few samples of this study predate the infection). Cell type and time point are not known. The CDR3 reads CASSDLAEQFF. For the CDR3, the DNA is TGTGCCAGCAGTGATCTGGCGGAGCAGTTCTTC.